This T cell receptor (beta chain) was retrieved from a study of shared clonotypes between healthy human individuals. Study observations and caveats: The low donor count limited represented genetic and exposure-history diversity. Expectations were that clonotype sharing among donors would be affected by sequencing depth. Some naive CD4 clonotypes, approximately 4.5%, turned up in common across a handful of donors.

From germline, CDR1 is GTSNPN and CDR2 SVGIG (reference sequence). V lost 2 bases to trimming and J lost 1 base; unmatched junction nucleotides: 9. The CDR3 is 16 residues long. Naive CD8 isolation took CD45RO-negative cells positively selected for CCR7 and excluded terminally differentiated effector memory CD45RA+ cells. Adult Caucasians living in Nashville, Tennessee made up all of the donors. Some clones are missing from TCRdb's copy, which holds only in-frame ones; the method was immunoSEQ multiplex PCR. The profile shows roughly 2,000,000 clones, about 95% of them singletons. A remark on this clone: Its antigen remains unknown.

Sequenced input: naive CD8+ T cells sorted from blood. The V gene is TRBV30, the J gene TRBJ2-7; 9 nucleotides line up with TRBD1. The clonotype was recovered from a man aged 18 to 35 in good health. The CDR3 bases are TGTGCCTGGAGTCCCAGGGGGACAGGGAATTCCTACGAGCAGTACTTC. Its protein product is CAWSPRGTGNSYEQYF.